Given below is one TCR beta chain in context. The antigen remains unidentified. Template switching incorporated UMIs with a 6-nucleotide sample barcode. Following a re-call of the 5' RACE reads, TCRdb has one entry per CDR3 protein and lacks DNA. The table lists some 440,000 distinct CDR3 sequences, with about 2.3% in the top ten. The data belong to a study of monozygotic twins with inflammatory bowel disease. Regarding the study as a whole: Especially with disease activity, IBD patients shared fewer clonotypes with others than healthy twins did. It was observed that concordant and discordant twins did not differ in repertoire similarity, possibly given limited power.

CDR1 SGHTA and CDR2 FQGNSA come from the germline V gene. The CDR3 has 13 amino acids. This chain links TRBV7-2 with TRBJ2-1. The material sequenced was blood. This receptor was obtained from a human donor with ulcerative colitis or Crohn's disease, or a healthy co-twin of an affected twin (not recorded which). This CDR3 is CASSLAEAFWQFF.